The text below deals with one TCR beta chain. The CDR3 runs to 13 residues. The V gene lost 3 bases and the J gene lost 0 bases, with 5 bases spanning the gap. Germline V gives CDR1 ENHRY, CDR2 SYGVKD. This record belongs to a study of molecular identifiers for immune sequencing clone quantification. MiXCR, run by TCRdb on the PCR reads, gives a single entry per CDR3 protein. The table lists about 86,000 distinct CDR3 sequences, around a quarter of them singletons, with 0.78% in the top ten. This clonotype originated in a human donor in good health. Some libraries in this study had Jurkat cell RNA spiked in. V is TRBV10-3 and J is TRBJ1-2; D ambiguous. The specimen was naive CD8+ T cells from blood, with Jurkat cell RNA spiked in. The subset was: FACS-sorted CD8+CD4-CCR7+CD45RA+ naive T cells. The CDR3 here is CAISDAANYGYTF. The CDR3 region has the DNA TGTGCCATCAGTGACGCGGCTAACTATGGCTACACCTTC.